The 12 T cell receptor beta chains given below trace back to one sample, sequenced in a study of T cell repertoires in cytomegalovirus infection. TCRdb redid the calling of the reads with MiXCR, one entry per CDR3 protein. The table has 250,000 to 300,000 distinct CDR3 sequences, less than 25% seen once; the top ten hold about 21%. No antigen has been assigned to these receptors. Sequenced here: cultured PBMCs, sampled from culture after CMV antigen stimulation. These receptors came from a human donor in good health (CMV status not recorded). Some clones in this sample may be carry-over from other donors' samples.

The CDR3 loop is CASSDGIYGYTF. The DNA of the CDR3 is TGTGCCAGCAGCGACGGCATCTATGGCTACACCTTC. The V gene is TRBV28, the J gene TRBJ1-2; D remains unclear. The CDR3 runs to 12 residues. The V gene lost 6 bases and the J gene lost 4 bases, with 9 bases spanning the gap. CDR1 and CDR2 (germline): MDHEN, SYDVKM.

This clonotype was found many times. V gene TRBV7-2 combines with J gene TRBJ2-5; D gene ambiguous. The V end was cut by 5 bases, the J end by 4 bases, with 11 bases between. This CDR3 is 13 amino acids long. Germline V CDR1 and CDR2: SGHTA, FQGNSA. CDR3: CASSLAWGETQYF. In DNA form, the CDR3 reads TGTGCCAGCAGCCTGGCTTGGGGAGAGACCCAGTACTTC.

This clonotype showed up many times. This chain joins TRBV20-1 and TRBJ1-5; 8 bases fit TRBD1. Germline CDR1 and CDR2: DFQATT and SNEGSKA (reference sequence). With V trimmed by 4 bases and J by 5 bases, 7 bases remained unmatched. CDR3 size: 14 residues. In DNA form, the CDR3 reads TGCAGTGCTAATCGTCAGGGGGCAGATCAGCCCCAGCATTTT. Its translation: CSANRQGADQPQHF.

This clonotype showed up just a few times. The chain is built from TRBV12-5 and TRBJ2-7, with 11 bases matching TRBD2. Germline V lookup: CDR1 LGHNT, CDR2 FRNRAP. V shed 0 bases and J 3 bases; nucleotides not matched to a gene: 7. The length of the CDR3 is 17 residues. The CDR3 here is CASGLVLAGAYSYEQYF. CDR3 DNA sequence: TGTGCTAGTGGTTTGGTACTAGCGGGAGCCTACAGCTACGAGCAGTACTTC.

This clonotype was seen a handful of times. CDR3 DNA sequence: TGCGCCAGCAGCCCGGAAGGGAGGGCCCCTTACAATGAGCAGTTCTTC. Protein sequence: CASSPEGRAPYNEQFF. The chain recombines TRBV4-3 with TRBJ2-1, with TRBD2 matching 7 bases. The CDR3 is 16 residues long. Germline CDR1 LGHNA, CDR2 YSLEER. With 4 bases clipped from V and 4 bases from J, the junction kept 10 bases outside the gene matches.

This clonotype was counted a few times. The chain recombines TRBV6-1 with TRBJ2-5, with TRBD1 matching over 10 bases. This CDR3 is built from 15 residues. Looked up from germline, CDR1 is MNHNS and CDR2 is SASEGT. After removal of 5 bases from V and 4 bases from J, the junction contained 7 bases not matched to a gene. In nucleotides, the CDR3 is TGTGCCAGCAGTAATACCGGGACAGGGGTAGAGACCCAGTACTTC. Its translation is CASSNTGTGVETQYF.

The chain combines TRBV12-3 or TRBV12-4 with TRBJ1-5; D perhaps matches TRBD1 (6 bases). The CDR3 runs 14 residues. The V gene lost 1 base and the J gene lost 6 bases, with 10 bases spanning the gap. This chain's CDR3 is CASSLGGARQPQHF. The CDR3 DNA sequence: TGTGCCAGCAGTTTAGGGGGGGCTCGTCAGCCCCAGCATTTT.

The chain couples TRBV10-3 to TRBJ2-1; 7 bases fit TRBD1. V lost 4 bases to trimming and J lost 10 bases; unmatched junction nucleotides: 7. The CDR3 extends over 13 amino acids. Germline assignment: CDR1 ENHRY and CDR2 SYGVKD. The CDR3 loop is CAISATGTEEQFF. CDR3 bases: TGTGCCATCAGTGCTACGGGGACAGAGGAGCAGTTCTTC.

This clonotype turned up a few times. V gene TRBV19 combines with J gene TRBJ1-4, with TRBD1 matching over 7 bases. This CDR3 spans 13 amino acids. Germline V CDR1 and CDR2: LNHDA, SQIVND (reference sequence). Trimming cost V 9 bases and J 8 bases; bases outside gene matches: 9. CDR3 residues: CASRQGLEEKLFF. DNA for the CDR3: TGTGCCAGCCGACAGGGTTTGGAGGAAAAACTGTTTTTT.

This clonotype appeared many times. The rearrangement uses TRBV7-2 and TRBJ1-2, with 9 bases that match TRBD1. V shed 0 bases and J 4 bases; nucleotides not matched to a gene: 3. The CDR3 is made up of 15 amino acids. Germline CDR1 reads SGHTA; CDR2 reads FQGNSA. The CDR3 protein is CASSLAGTGTYGYTF. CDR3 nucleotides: TGTGCCAGCAGCTTAGCGGGGACAGGGACCTATGGCTACACCTTC.

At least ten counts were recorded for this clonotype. The DNA for the CDR3 is TGTGCCAGCAGACCACTAGCGGGAGGGGCAGATACGCAGTATTTT. It codes for CASRPLAGGADTQYF. The gene calls are TRBV7-9 and TRBJ2-3; TRBD2 matches 13 bases. V lost 6 bases and J lost 4; bases outside the gene matches: 4. Germline-derived CDR1 and CDR2 are SEHNR and FQNEAQ (reference sequence). The CDR3 length is 15 residues.

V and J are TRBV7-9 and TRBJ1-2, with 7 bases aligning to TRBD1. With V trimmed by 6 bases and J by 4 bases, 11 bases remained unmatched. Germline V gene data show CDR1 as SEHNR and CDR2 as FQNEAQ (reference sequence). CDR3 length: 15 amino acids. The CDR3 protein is CASSQGTGTVYGYTF. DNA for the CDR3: TGTGCCAGCAGTCAAGGGACCGGGACAGTCTATGGCTACACCTTC.